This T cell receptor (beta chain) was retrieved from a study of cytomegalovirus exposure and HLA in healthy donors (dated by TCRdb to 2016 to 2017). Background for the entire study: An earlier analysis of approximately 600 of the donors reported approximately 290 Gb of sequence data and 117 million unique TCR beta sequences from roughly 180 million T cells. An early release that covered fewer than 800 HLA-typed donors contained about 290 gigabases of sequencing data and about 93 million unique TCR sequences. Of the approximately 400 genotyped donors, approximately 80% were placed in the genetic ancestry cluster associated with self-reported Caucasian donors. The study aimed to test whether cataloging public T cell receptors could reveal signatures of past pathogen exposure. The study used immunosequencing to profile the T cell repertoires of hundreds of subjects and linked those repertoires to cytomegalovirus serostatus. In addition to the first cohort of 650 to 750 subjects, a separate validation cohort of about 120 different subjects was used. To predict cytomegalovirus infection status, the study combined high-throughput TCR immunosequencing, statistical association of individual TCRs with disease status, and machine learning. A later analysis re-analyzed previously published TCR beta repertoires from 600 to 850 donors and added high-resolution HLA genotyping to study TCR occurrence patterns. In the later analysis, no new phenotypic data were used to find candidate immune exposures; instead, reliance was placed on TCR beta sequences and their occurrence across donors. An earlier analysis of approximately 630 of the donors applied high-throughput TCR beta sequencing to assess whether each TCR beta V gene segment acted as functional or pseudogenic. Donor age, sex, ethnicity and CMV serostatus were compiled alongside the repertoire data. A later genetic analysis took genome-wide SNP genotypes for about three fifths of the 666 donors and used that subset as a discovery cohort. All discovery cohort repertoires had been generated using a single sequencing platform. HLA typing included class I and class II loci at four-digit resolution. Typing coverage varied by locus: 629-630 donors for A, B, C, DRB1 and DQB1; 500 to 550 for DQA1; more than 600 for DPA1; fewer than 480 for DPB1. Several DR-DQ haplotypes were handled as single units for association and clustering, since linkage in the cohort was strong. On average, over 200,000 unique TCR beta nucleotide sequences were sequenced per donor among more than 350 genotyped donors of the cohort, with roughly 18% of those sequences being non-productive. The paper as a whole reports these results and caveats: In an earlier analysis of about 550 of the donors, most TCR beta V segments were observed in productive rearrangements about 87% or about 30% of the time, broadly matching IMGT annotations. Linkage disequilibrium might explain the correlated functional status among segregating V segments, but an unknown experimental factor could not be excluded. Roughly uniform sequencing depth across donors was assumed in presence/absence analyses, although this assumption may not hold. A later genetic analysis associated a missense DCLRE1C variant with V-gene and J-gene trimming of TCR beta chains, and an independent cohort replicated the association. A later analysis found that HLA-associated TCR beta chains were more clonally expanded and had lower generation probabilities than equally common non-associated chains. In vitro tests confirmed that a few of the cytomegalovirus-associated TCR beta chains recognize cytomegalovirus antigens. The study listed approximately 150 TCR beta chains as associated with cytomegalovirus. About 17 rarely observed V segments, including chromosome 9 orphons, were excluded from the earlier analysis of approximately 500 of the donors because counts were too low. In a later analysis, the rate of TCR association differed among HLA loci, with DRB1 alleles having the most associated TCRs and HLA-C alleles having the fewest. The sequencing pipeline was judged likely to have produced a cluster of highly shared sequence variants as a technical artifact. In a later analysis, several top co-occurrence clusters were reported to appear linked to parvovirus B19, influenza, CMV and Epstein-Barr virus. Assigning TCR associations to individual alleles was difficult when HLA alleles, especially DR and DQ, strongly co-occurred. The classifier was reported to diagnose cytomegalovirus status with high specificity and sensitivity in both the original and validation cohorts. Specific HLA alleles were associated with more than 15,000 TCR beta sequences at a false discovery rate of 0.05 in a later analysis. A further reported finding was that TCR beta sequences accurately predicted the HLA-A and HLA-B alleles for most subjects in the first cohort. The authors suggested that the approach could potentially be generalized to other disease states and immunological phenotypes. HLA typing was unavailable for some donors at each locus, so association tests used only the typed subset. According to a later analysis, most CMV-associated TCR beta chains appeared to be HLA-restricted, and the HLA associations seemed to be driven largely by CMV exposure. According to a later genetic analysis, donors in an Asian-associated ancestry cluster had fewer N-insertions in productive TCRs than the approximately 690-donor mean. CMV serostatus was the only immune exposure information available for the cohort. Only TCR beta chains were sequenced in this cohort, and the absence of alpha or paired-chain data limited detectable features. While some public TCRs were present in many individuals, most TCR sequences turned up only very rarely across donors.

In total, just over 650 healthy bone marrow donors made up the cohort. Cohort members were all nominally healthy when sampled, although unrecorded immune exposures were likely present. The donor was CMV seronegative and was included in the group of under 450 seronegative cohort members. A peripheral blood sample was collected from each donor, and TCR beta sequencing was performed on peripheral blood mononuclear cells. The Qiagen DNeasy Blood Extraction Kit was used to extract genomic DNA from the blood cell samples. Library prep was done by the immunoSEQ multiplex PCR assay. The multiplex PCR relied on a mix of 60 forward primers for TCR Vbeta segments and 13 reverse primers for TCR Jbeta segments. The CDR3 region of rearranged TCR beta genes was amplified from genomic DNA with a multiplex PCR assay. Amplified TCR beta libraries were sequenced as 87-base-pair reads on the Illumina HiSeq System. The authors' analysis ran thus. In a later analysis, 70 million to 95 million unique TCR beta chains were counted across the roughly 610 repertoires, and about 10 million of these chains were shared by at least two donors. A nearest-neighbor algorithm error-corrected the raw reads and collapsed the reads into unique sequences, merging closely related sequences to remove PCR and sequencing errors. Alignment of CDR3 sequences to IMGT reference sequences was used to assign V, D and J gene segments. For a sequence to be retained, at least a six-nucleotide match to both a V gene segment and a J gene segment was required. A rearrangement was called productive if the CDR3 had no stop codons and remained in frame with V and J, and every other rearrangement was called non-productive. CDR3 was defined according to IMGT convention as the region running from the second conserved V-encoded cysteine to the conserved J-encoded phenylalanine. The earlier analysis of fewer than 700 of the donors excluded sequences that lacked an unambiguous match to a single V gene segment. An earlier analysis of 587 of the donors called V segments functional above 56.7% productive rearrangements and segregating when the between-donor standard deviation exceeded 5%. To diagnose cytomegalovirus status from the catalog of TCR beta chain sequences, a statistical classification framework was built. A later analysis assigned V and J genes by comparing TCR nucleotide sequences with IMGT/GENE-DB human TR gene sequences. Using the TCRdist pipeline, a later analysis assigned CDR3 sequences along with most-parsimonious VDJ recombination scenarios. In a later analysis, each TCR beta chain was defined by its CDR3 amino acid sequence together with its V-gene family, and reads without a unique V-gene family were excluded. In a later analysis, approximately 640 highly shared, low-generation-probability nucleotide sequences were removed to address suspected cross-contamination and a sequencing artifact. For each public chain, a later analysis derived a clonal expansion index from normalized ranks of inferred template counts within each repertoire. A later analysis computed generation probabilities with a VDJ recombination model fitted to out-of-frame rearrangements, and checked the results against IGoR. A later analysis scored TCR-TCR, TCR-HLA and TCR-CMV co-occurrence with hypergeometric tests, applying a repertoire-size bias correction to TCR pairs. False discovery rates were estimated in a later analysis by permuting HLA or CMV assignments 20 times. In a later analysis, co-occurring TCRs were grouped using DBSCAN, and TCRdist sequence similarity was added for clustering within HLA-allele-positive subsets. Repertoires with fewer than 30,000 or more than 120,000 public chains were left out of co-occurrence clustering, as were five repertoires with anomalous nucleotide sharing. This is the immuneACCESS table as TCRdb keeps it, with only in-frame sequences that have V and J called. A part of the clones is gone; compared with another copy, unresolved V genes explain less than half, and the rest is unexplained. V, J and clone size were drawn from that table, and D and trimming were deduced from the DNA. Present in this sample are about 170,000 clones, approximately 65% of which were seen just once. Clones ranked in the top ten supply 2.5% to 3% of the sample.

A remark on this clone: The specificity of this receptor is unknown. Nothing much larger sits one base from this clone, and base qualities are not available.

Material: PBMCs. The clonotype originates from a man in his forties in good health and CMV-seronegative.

The nucleotide sequence reads TGTGCCAGCAGCCGACAGGGGGCCAACACCGGGGAGCTGTTTTTT. Translation gives CASSRQGANTGELFF. The chain is encoded by TRBV6-1 joined to TRBJ2-2; 10 bases in the junction line up with TRBD1. At the junction V is shortened by 6 bases and J by 2 bases; bases outside the gene matches: 3. From the germline V gene, CDR1 is MNHNS and CDR2 is SASEGT. The cysteine opens and the phenylalanine closes a CDR3 of 15 amino acids. The sequence is cut down to CDR3 DNA, 45 bases in frame from base 1.